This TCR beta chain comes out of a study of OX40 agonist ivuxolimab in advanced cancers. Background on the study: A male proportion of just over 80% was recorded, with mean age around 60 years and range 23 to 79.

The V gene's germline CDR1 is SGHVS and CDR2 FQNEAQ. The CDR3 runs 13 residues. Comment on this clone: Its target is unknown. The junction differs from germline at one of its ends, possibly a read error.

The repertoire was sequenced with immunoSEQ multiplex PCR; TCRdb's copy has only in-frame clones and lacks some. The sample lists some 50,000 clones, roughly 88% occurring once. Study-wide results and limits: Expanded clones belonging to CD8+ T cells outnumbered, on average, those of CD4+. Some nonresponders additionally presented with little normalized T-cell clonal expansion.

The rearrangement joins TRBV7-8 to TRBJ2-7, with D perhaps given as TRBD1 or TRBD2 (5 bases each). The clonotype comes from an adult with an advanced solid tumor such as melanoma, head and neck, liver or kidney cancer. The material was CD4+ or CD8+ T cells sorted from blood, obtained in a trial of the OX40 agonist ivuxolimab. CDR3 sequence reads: CASSVVESGTLLF. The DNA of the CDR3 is TGTGCCAGCAGTGTGGTCGAGTCCGGGACGCTTCTATTC.